The 28 T cell receptor beta chains given below trace back to one sample, sequenced in a study of T cells after yellow fever vaccination. TCRdb reanalysed the 5' RACE reads using MiXCR and keeps one entry per CDR3 protein. The sample includes some 300,000 distinct CDR3 sequences, around a tenth of them seen just once. This material consisted of CD4+ T cells sorted from PBMCs, taken 45 days after the yellow fever booster vaccination. These receptor sequences come from a man younger than 35 who received the YFV17D yellow fever vaccine.

This clonotype was detected a few times. V gene TRBV7-8 combines with J gene TRBJ2-7; D might be TRBD2 (5 bases). The germline gives CDR1 SGHVS, CDR2 FQNEAQ. Trimming stripped 5 bases from V and 0 bases from J, with 17 bases between. The CDR3 extends over 16 amino acids. CDR3 residues: CASSLKPGLDSYEQYF. CDR3 DNA: TGTGCCAGCAGCCTCAAACCCGGACTTGACTCCTACGAGCAGTACTTC.

The chain employs TRBV24-1 and TRBJ1-1; D is unclear. Germline CDR1 is KGHDR and CDR2 is SFDVKD. Trimming pared 11 bases from V and 6 bases from J, leaving 15 bases between. The CDR3 is made up of 12 amino acids. The CDR3 nucleotides read TGTGCCAAACGAATCGGGGTCGCTGAAGCTTTCTTT. Translation: CAKRIGVAEAFF.

This clonotype was seen a handful of times. This chain joins TRBV5-1 and TRBJ1-1; D remains ambiguous. V lost 1 base to trimming and J lost 1 base, with 8 bases between them. Germline V gene data show CDR1 as SGHRS and CDR2 as YFSETQ. The CDR3 covers 14 residues. The CDR3 sequence is CASSLYSGNTEAFF. Here the CDR3 DNA reads TGCGCCAGCAGCTTGTACTCGGGGAACACTGAAGCTTTCTTT.

This rearrangement joins TRBV9 to TRBJ2-1; TRBD2 aligns across 9 bases. V lost 7 bases and J lost 7; bases outside the gene matches: 12. Germline CDR1 is SGDLS and CDR2 is YYNGEE. The CDR3 contains 15 residues. This chain's CDR3 is CASGRGSGGLNEQFF. CDR3 bases: TGTGCCAGCGGGCGAGGTAGCGGGGGCCTGAATGAGCAGTTCTTC.

This clonotype was seen a few times. The J gene is TRBJ1-6, the V gene TRBV7-6; 7 nucleotides match TRBD1. The CDR3 runs to 17 residues. Germline V lookup: CDR1 SGHVS, CDR2 FNYEAQ. Unmatched junction bases numbered 14, after V lost 5 bases and J lost 7 bases. The CDR3 sequence is CASSRQGRGLANSPLHF. In nucleotides, the CDR3 is TGTGCCAGCAGCCGACAGGGCCGAGGGCTCGCAAATTCACCCCTCCACTTT.

The chain couples TRBV7-2 to TRBJ1-5; D might be TRBD1 (6 bases). The CDR3 runs 16 residues. V was clipped by 5 bases and J by 0 bases, with 14 bases between them. Germline values: CDR1 SGHTA, CDR2 FQGNSA. As DNA, the CDR3 is TGTGCCAGCAGCCCCGGGGGCGGGTATAGCAATCAGCCCCAGCATTTT. It translates to CASSPGGGYSNQPQHF.

This clonotype was seen repeatedly, ten times or more. V and J are TRBV5-1 and TRBJ2-5; 8 nucleotides agree with TRBD1. CDR1 and CDR2 from the germline V gene are SGHRS and YFSETQ. The CDR3 spans 14 residues. V trimming: 5 bases; J trimming: 4 bases; junction bases outside the gene matches: 7. The DNA for the CDR3 is TGCGCCAGCAGGTCTCAGGGGGCGGGAGAGACCCAGTACTTC. As protein: CASRSQGAGETQYF.

The chain has TRBV12-3 or TRBV12-4 and TRBJ2-5; D gene ambiguous. V lost 7 bases and J lost 1, with 10 bases in between. The CDR3 is made up of 13 amino acids. The CDR3 DNA is TGTGCCAGCACGGTGCGGTCCCAAGAGACCCAGTACTTC. This translates into CASTVRSQETQYF.

This clonotype was seen at least ten times. V gene TRBV24-1 combines with J gene TRBJ2-1; 9 bases are a match to TRBD2. The CDR3 has 16 amino acids. J gave up 2 bases and V 3 bases, and 4 bases lay outside the gene matches. Germline CDR1 and CDR2: KGHDR and SFDVKD. The CDR3 nucleotides read TGTGCCACCAGTGATAGCGGGGGGCGCCCCTACAATGAGCAGTTCTTC. Its translation: CATSDSGGRPYNEQFF.

The V and J genes are TRBV4-1 and TRBJ1-2; D not certain. This CDR3 is built from 13 residues. Germline V gene data show CDR1 as MGHRA and CDR2 as YSYEKL. V lost 0 bases to trimming and J lost 4 bases, with 6 bases between them. CDR3 bases: TGCGCCAGCAGCCAAGAGGAGGGCTATGGCTACACCTTC. It yields the protein CASSQEEGYGYTF.

This rearrangement joins TRBV5-1 to TRBJ2-5; D remains ambiguous. Trimming cost V 0 bases and J 3 bases, with 12 bases left between them. The CDR3 is 15 amino acids. The germline V gene has CDR1 SGHRS and CDR2 YFSETQ. The CDR3 loop is CASSLAGQMEETQYF. The CDR3 bases are TGCGCCAGCAGCTTGGCCGGGCAGATGGAAGAGACCCAGTACTTC.

This clonotype appeared many times. The chain has TRBV6-2 or TRBV6-3 and TRBJ1-4; 8 nucleotides line up with TRBD1. Trimming cost V 6 bases and J 8 bases; bases outside gene matches: 5. The germline V gene has CDR1 MNHEY and CDR2 SVGEGT. The CDR3 is 13 residues long. DNA of the CDR3: TGTGCCAGCAGCGACCAGGGGGCAGAAAAACTGTTTTTT. It translates to CASSDQGAEKLFF.

This clonotype was observed at least ten times. CDR3 sequence: CASSPRDRRPEQFF. Written as DNA, the CDR3 is TGTGCCAGCAGCCCGCGGGACAGGAGACCTGAGCAGTTCTTC. The V and J genes are TRBV5-5 and TRBJ2-1; 8 nucleotides align to TRBD1. V dropped 4 bases and J dropped 9; count of bases not matched to a gene: 9. The germline V gene has CDR1 SGHKS and CDR2 YYEKEE (reference sequence). The CDR3 extends over 14 amino acids.

The chain is built from TRBV7-2 and TRBJ2-1, with D perhaps TRBD2 (5 bases). CDR1 and CDR2 (germline): SGHTA, FQGNSA. The V gene lost 6 bases and the J gene lost 4 bases, with 16 bases spanning the gap. This CDR3 spans 15 amino acids. CDR3 coding DNA: TGTGCCAGCAGTCCAGCGGCTCTGGTATACAATGAGCAGTTCTTC. Its translation: CASSPAALVYNEQFF.

The chain is built from TRBV24-1 and TRBJ2-3; 12 bases align to TRBD2. The CDR3 sequence is 15 residues long. V shed 4 bases, J shed 8 bases, and the junction held 6 bases outside the gene matches. CDR1 and CDR2 from the germline V gene are KGHDR and SFDVKD. The CDR3 DNA reads TGTGCCACCAGTGAACTAGCGGGGGGCGCAGGTACGCAGTATTTT. This sequence encodes CATSELAGGAGTQYF.

This clonotype was observed a handful of times. The rearrangement links TRBV20-1 to TRBJ2-7; D remains ambiguous. This CDR3 spans 13 amino acids. CDR1 and CDR2 (germline): DFQATT, SNEGSKA (reference sequence). V was trimmed by 4 bases and J by 6 bases, leaving 16 bases between them. CDR3 amino acids: CSATDWSLGEQYF. CDR3 bases: TGCAGTGCTACAGACTGGAGCCTTGGCGAGCAGTACTTC.

At least ten counts were recorded for this clonotype. The DNA for the CDR3 is TGTGCCATCAGTGCGGACAGGGCAGATACGCAGTATTTT. Translated: CAISADRADTQYF. The rearrangement uses TRBV10-3 and TRBJ2-3; 8 positions agree with TRBD1. The CDR3 runs 13 residues. With V trimmed by 4 bases and J by 4 bases, 1 base remained unmatched. From germline, CDR1 is ENHRY and CDR2 SYGVKD.

This clonotype was counted ten times or more. The chain combines TRBV4-2 with TRBJ2-2, with D possibly being TRBD1 (5 bases). Germline V CDR1 and CDR2: LGHNA, YNFKEQ. Trimming took off 1 base at V and 3 bases at J, with 9 bases between the two ends. The CDR3 spans 15 residues. The CDR3 reads CASSQGLGDTGELFF. CDR3 sequence (DNA): TGTGCCAGCAGCCAAGGGTTAGGGGACACCGGGGAGCTGTTTTTT.

This clonotype was counted between two and nine times. This rearrangement joins TRBV7-9 to TRBJ1-4, with 10 bases lining up with TRBD1. J lost 7 bases, V lost 4 bases, and 9 bases had no gene match. The germline CDR1 and CDR2 sequences are SEHNR and FQNEAQ (reference sequence). This CDR3 is built from 16 residues. CDR3 sequence reads: CASSSTLTGGVEKLFF. DNA of the CDR3: TGTGCCAGCAGCTCTACCTTGACAGGGGGCGTTGAAAAACTGTTTTTT.

This clonotype has at least ten counts. The junction departs from the called germline gene at one end, perhaps through a read error. The V gene is TRBV20-1, the J gene TRBJ2-5; 10 bases agree with TRBD2. Germline CDR1 DFQATT, CDR2 SNEGSKA (reference sequence). CDR3 length: 11 amino acids. CDR3 sequence: CSTSGEETQYF. CDR3 DNA: TGCAGTACTAGCGGGGAAGAGACCCAGTACTTC.

The CDR3 reads CASSPWRGGPSAQYF. The CDR3 DNA follows: TGTGCCAGCAGCCCCTGGCGGGGGGGCCCAAGTGCCCAGTACTTC. V is TRBV7-2 and J is TRBJ2-5; 9 nucleotides line up with TRBD2. Germline CDR1 reads SGHTA; CDR2 reads FQGNSA. J gave up 9 bases and V 5 bases, and 13 bases lay outside the gene matches. The CDR3 length is 15 residues.

The chain combines TRBV12-3 or TRBV12-4 with TRBJ1-2; the D is unclear. The CDR3 spans 11 residues. The V gene lost 7 bases and the J gene lost 8 bases, with 11 bases spanning the gap. CDR3 sequence: CASTDGVGYTF. The CDR3 region has the DNA TGTGCCAGCACCGACGGCGTCGGCTACACCTTC.

The CDR3 loop is CASSVHRDFEQYF. CDR3 in DNA: TGTGCCAGCAGCGTACACCGGGACTTCGAGCAGTACTTC. The chain is built from TRBV11-3 and TRBJ2-7, with D possibly TRBD2 on 6 matching bases. The germline CDR1 and CDR2 sequences are SGHNT and YENEEA. The CDR3 is 13 residues long. V was trimmed by 5 bases and J by 6 bases, leaving 14 bases between them. Drawing the rest from reference TRBV11-3 and TRBJ2-7, the complete variable domain is EAGVVQSPRYKIIEKKQPVAFWCNPISGHNTLYWYLQNLGQGPELLIRYENEEAVDDSQLPKDRFSAERLKGVDSTLKIQPAELGDSAVYLCASSVHRDFEQYFGPGTRLTVT.

This clonotype was counted at least ten times. This chain joins TRBV20-1 and TRBJ1-1; D perhaps matches TRBD1 (5 bases). V lost 6 bases and J lost 1, with 18 bases in between. Germline lookup yields CDR1 DFQATT and CDR2 SNEGSKA (reference sequence). This CDR3 region has 15 residues. For the CDR3, the DNA is TGCAGTGCCCATCCCCGACAGAACGGGAACACTGAAGCTTTCTTT. Translating gives CSAHPRQNGNTEAFF.

This clonotype came up many times. V is TRBV6-2 or TRBV6-3 and J is TRBJ2-5; 7 nucleotides line up with TRBD1. CDR3 size: 13 residues. The germline gives CDR1 MNHEY, CDR2 SVGEGT. V shed 5 bases, J shed 2 bases, and the junction held 2 bases outside the gene matches. CDR3 protein: CASSETGQETQYF. The CDR3 nucleotides are TGTGCCAGCAGTGAGACAGGGCAAGAGACCCAGTACTTC.

The chain is built from TRBV19 and TRBJ2-1; D might be TRBD2 (7 bases). CDR1 and CDR2 from the germline V gene are LNHDA and SQIVND (reference sequence). V was cut by 5 bases and J by 0 bases, with 14 bases left in between. This CDR3 is 16 amino acids long. In DNA, the CDR3 is TGTGCCAGTAGTGTAGGGGGGGTGAGCTCCTACAATGAGCAGTTCTTC. Amino acid sequence: CASSVGGVSSYNEQFF.

This clonotype was recorded a few times. The chain carries TRBV6-5 and TRBJ2-3, with D possibly matching TRBD1 (6 bases). The germline V and J ends were trimmed by 3 bases and 4 bases, with 17 bases remaining between them. CDR3 length: 16 amino acids. Per the germline V gene, CDR1 is MNHEY and CDR2 is SVGAGI. The CDR3 sequence is CASSYQGPGSADTQYF. The CDR3 region has the DNA TGTGCCAGCAGTTATCAGGGGCCTGGTTCGGCAGATACGCAGTATTTT.

This clonotype was seen many times. The chain recombines TRBV5-1 with TRBJ2-1; 7 positions agree with TRBD2. Germline V gene sequence: CDR1 SGHRS, CDR2 YFSETQ. The CDR3 is 14 residues long. The ends lost 4 bases at V and 4 bases at J; junction bases unmatched: 5. CDR3 in DNA: TGCGCCAGCAGCCCCCGGACTAGTTACAATGAGCAGTTCTTC. This sequence encodes CASSPRTSYNEQFF.